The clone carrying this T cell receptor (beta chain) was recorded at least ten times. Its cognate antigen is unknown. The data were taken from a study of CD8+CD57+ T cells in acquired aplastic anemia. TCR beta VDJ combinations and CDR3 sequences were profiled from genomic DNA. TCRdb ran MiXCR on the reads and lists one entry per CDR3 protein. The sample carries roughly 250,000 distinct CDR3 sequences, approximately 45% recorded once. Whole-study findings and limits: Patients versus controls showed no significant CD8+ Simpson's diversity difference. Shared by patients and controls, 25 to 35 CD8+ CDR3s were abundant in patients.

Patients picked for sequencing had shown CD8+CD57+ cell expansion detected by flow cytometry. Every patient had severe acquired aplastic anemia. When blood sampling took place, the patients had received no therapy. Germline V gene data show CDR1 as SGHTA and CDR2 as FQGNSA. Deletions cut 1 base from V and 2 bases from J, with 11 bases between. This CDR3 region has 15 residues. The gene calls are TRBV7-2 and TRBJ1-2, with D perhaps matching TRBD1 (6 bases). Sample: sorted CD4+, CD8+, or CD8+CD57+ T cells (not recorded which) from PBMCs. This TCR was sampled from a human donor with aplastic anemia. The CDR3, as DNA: TGTGCCAGCAGCTTAGGGTGGACAGAAAACTATGGCTACACCTTC. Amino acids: CASSLGWTENYGYTF.